This entry concerns a single T cell receptor beta chain. This sample is drawn from a study of blood T cell repertoires in COVID-19. J was trimmed by 2 bases and V by 2 bases; bases with no gene match: 5. The CDR3 contains 16 residues. Per germline, CDR1 LGHNT and CDR2 FRNRAP. Sequenced by immunoSEQ multiplex PCR; TCRdb stores in-frame clones only, minus some. The data contain around 100,000 clones, 75% to 95% of them singletons. This rearrangement joins TRBV12-5 to TRBJ2-1, with TRBD2 matching 8 bases. Material for sequencing was peripheral blood. This receptor was taken from a human donor in a cohort sampled during active COVID-19. The CDR3 is CASGLSNGGAYNEQFF. DNA of the CDR3: TGTGCTAGTGGTTTGTCTAACGGGGGGGCCTACAATGAGCAGTTCTTC.